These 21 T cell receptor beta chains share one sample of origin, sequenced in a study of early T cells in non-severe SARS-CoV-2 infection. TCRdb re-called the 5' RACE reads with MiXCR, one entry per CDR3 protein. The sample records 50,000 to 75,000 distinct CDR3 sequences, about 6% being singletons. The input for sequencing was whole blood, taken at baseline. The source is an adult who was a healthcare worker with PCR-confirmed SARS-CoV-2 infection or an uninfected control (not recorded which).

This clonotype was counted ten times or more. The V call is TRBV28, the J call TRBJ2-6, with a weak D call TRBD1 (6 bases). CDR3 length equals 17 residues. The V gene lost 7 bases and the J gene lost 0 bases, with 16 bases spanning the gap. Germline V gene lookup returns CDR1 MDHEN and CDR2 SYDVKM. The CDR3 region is CASISAGETSGANVLTF. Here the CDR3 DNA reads TGTGCCAGCATTTCGGCAGGGGAAACCTCTGGGGCCAACGTCCTGACTTTC.

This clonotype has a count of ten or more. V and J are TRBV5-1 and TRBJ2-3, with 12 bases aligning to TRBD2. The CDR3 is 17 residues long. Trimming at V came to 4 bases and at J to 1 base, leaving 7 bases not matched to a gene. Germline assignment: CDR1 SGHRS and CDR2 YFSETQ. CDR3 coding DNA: TGCGCCAGCAGCAAGGAGACTAGCGGGAGAGGCACAGATACGCAGTATTTT. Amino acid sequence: CASSKETSGRGTDTQYF.

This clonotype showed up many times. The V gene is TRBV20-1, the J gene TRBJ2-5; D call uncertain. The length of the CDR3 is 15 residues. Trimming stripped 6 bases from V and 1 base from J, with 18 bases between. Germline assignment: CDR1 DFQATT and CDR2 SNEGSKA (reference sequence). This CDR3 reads CSADRNGAVQETQYF. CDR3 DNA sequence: TGCAGTGCCGATCGGAACGGAGCCGTCCAAGAGACCCAGTACTTC.

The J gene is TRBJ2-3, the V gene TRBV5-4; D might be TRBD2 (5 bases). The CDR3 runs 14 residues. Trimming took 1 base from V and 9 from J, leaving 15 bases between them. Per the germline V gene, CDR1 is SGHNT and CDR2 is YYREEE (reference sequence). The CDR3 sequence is CASSLIVGGRTQYF. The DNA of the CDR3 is TGTGCCAGCAGCTTGATAGTAGGAGGCAGAACGCAGTATTTT.

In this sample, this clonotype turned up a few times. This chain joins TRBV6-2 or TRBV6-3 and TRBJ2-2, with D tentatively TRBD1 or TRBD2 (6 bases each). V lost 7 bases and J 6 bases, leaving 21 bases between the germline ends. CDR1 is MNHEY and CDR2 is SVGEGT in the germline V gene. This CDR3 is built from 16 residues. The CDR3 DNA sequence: TGTGCCAGCATTTTCGTGCGGGGACAAGTCTCCGGGGAGCTGTTTTTT. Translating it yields CASIFVRGQVSGELFF.

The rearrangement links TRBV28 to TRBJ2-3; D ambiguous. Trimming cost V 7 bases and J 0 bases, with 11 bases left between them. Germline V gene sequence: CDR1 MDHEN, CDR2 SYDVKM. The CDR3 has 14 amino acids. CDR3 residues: CASTAHDSTDTQYF. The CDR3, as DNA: TGTGCCAGCACCGCTCACGATAGCACAGATACGCAGTATTTT.

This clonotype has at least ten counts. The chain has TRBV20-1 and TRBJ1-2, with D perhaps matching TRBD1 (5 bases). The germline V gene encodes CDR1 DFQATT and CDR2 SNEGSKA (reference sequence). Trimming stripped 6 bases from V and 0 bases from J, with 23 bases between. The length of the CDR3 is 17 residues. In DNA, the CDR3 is TGCAGTGCCCACAACCACCACGGGGACGCGACTAACTATGGCTACACCTTC. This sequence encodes CSAHNHHGDATNYGYTF.

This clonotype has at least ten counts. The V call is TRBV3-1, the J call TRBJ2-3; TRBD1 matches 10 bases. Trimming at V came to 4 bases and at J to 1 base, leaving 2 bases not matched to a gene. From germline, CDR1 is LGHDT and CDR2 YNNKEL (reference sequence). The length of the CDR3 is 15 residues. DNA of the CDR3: TGTGCCAGCAGCCCCGGACAGGGGGGCACAGATACGCAGTATTTT. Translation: CASSPGQGGTDTQYF.

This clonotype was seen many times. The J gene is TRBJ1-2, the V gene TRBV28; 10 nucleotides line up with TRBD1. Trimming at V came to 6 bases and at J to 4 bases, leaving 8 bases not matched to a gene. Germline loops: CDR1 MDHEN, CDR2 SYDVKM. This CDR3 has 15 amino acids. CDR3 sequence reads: CASSPSGQGTYGYTF. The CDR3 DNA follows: TGTGCCAGCAGCCCCTCGGGACAGGGGACCTATGGCTACACCTTC.

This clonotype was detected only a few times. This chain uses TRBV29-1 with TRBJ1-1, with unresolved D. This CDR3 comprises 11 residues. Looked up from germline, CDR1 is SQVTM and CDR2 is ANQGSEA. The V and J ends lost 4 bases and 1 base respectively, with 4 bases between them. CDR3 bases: TGCAGCGTTGTGGGGAACACTGAAGCTTTCTTT. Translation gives CSVVGNTEAFF.

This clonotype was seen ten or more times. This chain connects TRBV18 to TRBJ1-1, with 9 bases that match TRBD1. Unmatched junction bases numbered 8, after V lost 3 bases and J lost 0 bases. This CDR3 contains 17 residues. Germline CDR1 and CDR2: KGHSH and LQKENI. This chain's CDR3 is CASSPRGQGRMNTEAFF. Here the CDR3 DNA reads TGTGCCAGCTCACCCCGTGGACAGGGGAGGATGAACACTGAAGCTTTCTTT.

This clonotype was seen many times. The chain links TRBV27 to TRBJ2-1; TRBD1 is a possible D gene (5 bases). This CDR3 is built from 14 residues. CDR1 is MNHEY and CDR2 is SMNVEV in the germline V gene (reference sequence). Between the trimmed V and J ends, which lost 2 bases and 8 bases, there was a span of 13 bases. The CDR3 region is CASSLTRARDEQFF. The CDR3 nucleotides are TGTGCCAGCAGTTTAACCAGGGCTCGGGATGAGCAGTTCTTC.

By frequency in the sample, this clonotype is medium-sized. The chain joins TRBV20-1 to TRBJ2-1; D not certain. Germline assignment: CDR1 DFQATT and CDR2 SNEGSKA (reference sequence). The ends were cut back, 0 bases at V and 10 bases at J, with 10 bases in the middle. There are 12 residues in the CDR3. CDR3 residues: CSARDGASEQFF. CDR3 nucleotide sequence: TGCAGTGCTAGAGATGGAGCGTCGGAGCAGTTCTTC.

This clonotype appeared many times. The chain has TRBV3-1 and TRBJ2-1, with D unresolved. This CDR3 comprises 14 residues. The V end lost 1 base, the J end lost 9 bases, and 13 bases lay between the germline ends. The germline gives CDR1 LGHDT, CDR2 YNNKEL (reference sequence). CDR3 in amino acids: CASSQGYLYGEQFF. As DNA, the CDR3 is TGTGCCAGCAGCCAAGGGTACCTATACGGTGAGCAGTTCTTC.

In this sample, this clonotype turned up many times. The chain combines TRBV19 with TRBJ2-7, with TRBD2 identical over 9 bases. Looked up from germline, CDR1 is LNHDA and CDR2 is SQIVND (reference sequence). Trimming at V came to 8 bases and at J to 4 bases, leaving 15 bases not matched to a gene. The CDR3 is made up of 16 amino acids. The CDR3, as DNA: TGTGCCAGTGCGGCGATCGCGGCGGGAGGGGTTTACGAGCAGTACTTC. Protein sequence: CASAAIAAGGVYEQYF.

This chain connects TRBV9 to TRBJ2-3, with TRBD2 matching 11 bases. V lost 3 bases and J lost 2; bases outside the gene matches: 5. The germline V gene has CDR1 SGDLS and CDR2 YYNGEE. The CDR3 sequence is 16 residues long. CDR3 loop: CASSAGTSGNTDTQYF. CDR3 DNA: TGTGCCAGCAGCGCCGGGACTAGCGGCAACACAGATACGCAGTATTTT.

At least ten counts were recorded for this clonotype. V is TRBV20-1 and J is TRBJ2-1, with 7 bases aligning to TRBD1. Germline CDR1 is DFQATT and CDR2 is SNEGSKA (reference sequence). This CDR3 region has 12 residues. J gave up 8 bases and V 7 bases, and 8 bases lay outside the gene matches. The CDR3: CSGLGGVDEQFF. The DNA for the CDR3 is TGCAGTGGTCTAGGGGGCGTCGATGAGCAGTTCTTC.

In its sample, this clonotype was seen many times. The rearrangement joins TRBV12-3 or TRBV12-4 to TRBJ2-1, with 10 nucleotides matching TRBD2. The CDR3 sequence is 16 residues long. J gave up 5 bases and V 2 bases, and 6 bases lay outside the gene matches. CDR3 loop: CASSLKGTSEHNEQFF. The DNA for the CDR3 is TGTGCCAGCAGTTTAAAAGGGACTAGCGAGCACAATGAGCAGTTCTTC.

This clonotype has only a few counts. CDR3 protein: CASSQGSYTDTQYF. The CDR3 DNA sequence: TGTGCCAGCAGCCAAGGGAGCTACACAGATACGCAGTATTTT. The V and J genes are TRBV4-2 and TRBJ2-3; D remains ambiguous. Per germline, CDR1 LGHNA and CDR2 YNFKEQ. This CDR3 is built from 14 residues. V was pared by 1 base and J by 2 bases, with 7 bases between.

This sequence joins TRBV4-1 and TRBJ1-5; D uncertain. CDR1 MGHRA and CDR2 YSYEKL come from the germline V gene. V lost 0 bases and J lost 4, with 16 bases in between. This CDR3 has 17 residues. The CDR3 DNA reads TGCGCCAGCAGCCAAGATTGGGGTGAAGGGCCGAATCAGCCCCAGCATTTT. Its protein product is CASSQDWGEGPNQPQHF.

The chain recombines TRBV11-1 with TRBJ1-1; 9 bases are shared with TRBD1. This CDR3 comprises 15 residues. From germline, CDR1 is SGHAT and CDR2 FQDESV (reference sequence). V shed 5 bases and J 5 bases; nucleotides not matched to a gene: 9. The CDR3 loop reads CASSLTGTGRTEAFF. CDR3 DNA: TGTGCCAGCAGCCTCACCGGGACAGGGAGGACTGAAGCTTTCTTT.